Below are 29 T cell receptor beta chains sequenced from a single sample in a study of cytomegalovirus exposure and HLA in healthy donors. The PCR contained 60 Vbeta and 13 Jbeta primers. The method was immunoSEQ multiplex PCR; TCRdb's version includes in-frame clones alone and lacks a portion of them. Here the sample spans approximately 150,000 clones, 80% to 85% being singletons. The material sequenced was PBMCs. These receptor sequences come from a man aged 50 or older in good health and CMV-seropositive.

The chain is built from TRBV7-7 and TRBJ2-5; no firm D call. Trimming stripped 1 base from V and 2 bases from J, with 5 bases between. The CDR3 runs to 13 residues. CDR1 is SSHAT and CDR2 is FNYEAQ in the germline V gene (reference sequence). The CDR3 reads CASSLDSQETQYF. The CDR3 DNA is TGTGCCAGCAGCTTAGACAGTCAAGAGACCCAGTACTTC.

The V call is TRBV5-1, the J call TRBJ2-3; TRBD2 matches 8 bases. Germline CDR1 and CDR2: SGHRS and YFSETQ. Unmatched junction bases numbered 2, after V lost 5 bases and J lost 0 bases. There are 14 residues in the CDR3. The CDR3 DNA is TGCGCCAGCAGAACTAGCGGCAGCACAGATACGCAGTATTTT. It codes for CASRTSGSTDTQYF.

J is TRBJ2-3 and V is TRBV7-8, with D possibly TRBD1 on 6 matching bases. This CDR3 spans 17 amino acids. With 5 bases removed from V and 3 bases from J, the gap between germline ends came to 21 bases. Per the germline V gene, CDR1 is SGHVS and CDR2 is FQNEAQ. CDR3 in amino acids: CASSVWGRGATTDTQYF. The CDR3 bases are TGTGCCAGCAGCGTCTGGGGGCGAGGGGCCACTACAGATACGCAGTATTTT.

As DNA, the CDR3 is TGTGCCATCAGTGAGGGGCCGTCCTACGAGCAGTACTTC. Translated, it gives CAISEGPSYEQYF. The chain couples TRBV10-3 to TRBJ2-5; unclear D gene. The J call is in doubt because the DNA end fits TRBJ2-7 better. CDR1 is ENHRY, CDR2 SYGVKD, per germline. The CDR3 covers 13 residues.

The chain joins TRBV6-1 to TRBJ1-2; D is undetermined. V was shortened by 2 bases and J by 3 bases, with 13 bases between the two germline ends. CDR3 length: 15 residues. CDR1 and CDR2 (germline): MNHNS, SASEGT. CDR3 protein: CASSERSPKDYGYTF. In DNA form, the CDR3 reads TGTGCCAGCAGTGAAAGGAGTCCCAAGGACTATGGCTACACCTTC.

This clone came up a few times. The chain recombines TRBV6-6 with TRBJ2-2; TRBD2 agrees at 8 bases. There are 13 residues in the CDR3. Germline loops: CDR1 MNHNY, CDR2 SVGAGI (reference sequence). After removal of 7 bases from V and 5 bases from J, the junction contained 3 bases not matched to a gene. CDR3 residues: CASMPSGTGELFF. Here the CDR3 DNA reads TGTGCCAGCATGCCTAGCGGGACCGGGGAGCTGTTTTTT.

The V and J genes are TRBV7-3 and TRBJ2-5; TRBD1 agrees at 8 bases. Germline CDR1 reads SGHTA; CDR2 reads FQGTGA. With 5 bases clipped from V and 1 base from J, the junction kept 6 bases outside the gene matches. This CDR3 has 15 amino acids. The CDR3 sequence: CASSTGQGGQETQYF. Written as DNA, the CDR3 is TGTGCCAGCAGCACAGGACAGGGAGGCCAAGAGACCCAGTACTTC. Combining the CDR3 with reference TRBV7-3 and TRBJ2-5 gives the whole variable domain GAGVSQTPSNKVTEKGKYVELRCDPISGHTALYWYRQSLGQGPEFLIYFQGTGAADDSGLPNDRFFAVRPEGSVSTLKIQRTERGDSAVYLCASSTGQGGQETQYFGPGTRLLVL.

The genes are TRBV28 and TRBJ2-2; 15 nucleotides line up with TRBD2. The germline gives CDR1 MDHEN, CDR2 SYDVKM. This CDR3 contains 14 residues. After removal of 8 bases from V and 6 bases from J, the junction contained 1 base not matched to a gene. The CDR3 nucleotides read TGTGCCAGCGGGACTAGCGGGGGGTCCGGGGAGCTGTTTTTT. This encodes CASGTSGGSGELFF.

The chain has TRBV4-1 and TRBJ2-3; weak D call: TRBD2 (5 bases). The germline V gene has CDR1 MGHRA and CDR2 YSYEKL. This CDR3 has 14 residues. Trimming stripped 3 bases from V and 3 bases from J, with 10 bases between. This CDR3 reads CASSHRTGTDTQYF. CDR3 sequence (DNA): TGCGCCAGCAGCCATAGGACTGGTACAGATACGCAGTATTTT.

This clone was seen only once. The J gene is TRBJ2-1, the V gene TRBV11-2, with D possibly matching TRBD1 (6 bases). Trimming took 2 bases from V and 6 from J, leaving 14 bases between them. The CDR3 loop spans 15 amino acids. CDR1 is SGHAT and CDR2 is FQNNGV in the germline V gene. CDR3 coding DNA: TGTGCCAGCAGCTTATTCGTAGGGGGAGCCAATGAGCAGTTCTTC. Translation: CASSLFVGGANEQFF.

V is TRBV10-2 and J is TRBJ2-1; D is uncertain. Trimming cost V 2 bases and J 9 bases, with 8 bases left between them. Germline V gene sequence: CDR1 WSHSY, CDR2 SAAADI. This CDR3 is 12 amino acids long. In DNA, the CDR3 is TGCGCCAGCAGTGAGAGAGGCGGTGAGCAGTTCTTC. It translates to CASSERGGEQFF.

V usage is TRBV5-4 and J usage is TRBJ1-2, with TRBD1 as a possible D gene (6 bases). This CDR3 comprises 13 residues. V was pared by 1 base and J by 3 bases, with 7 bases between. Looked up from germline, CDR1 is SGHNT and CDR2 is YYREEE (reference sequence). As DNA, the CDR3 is TGTGCCAGCAGCTTGTCAGGGGACTATGGCTACACCTTC. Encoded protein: CASSLSGDYGYTF.

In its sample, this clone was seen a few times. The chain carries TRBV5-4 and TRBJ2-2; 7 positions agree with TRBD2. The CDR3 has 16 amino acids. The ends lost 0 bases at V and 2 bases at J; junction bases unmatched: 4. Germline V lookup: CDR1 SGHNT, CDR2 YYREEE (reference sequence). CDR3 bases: TGTGCCAGCAGCTTGGTGGGGGGGAAAAACACCGGGGAGCTGTTTTTT. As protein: CASSLVGGKNTGELFF.

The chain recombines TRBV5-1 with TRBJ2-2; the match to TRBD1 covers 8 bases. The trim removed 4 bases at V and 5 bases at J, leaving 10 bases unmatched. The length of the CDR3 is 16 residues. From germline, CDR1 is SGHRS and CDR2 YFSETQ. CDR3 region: CASSPENRGWTGELFF. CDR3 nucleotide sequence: TGCGCCAGCAGCCCAGAAAACAGGGGGTGGACCGGGGAGCTGTTTTTT. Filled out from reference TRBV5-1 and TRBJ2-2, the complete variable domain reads KAGVTQTPRYLIKTRGQQVTLSCSPISGHRSVSWYQQTPGQGLQFLFEYFSETQRNKGNFPGRFSGRQFSNSRSEMNVSTLELGDSALYLCASSPENRGWTGELFFGEGSRLTVL.

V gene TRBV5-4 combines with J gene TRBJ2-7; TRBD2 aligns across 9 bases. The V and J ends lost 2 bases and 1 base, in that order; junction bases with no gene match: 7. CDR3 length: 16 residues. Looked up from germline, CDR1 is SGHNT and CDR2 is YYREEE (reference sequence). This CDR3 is CASSLEGGRVSYEQYF. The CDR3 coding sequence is TGTGCCAGCAGCTTAGAAGGCGGGAGGGTATCCTACGAGCAGTACTTC.

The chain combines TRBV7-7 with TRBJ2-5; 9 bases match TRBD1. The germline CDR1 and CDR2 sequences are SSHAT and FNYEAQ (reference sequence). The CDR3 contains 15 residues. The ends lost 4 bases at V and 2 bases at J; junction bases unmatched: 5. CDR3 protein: CASSSGQGVQETQYF. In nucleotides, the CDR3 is TGTGCCAGCAGCTCGGGACAGGGCGTACAAGAGACCCAGTACTTC.

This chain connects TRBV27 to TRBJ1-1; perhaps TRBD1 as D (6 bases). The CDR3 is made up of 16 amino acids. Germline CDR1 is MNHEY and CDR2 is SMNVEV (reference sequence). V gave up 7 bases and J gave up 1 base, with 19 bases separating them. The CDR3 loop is CASTPTRTDPNTEAFF. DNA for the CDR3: TGTGCCAGCACCCCCACCAGGACAGACCCGAACACTGAAGCTTTCTTT.

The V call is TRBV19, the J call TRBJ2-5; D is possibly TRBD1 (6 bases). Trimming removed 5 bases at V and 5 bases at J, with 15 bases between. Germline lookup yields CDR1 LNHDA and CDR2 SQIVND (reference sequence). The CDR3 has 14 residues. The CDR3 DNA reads TGTGCCAGTAGTTCACAGGGTGGCGGTGAGACCCAGTACTTC. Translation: CASSSQGGGETQYF.

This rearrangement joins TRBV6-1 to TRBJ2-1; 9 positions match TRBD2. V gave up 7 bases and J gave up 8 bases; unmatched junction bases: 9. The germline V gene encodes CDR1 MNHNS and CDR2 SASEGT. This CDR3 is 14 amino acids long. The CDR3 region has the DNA TGTGCCAGCACCGCGGGACTAGCATTATATGAGCAGTTCTTC. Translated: CASTAGLALYEQFF.

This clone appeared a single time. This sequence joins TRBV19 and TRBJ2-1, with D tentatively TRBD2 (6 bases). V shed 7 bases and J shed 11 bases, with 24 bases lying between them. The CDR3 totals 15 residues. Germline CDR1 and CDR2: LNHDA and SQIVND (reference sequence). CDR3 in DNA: TGTGCCAGTACCACCGGGAGCCCCCTCGGGAGTAAGCAGTTCTTC. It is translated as CASTTGSPLGSKQFF.

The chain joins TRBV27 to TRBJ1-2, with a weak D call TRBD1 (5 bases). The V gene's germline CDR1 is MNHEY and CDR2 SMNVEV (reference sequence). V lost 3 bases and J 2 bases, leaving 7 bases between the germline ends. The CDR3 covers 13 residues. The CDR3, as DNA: TGTGCCAGCAGTTTTGCAGGGAACTATGGCTACACCTTC. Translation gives CASSFAGNYGYTF.

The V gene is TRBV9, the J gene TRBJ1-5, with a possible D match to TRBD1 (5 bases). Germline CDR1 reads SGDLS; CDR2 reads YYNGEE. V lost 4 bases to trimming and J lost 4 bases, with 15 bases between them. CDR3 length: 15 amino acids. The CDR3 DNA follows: TGTGCCAGCAGCTCAGATTGGGGGGTAAATCAGCCCCAGCATTTT. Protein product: CASSSDWGVNQPQHF. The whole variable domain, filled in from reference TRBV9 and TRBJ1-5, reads DSGVTQTPKHLITATGQRVTLRCSPRSGDLSVYWYQQSLDQGLQFLIQYYNGEERAKGNILERFSAQQFPDLHSELNLSSLELGDSALYFCASSSDWGVNQPQHFGDGTRLSIL.

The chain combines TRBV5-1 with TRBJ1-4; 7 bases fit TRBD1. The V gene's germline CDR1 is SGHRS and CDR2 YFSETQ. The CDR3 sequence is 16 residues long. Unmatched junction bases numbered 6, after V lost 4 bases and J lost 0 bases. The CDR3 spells CASSPTGTATNEKLFF. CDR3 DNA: TGCGCCAGCAGCCCAACCGGGACAGCAACTAATGAAAAACTGTTTTTT.

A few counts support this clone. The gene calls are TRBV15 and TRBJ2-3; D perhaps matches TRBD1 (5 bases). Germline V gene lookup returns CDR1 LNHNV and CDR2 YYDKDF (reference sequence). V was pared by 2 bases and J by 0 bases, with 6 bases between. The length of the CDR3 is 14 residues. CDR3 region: CATSRQGSTDTQYF. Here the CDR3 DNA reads TGTGCCACCAGCAGACAGGGAAGCACAGATACGCAGTATTTT.

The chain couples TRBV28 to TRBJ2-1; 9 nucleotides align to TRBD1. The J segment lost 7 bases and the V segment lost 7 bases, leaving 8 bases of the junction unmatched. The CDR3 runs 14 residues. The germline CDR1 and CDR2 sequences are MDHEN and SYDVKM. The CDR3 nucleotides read TGTGCCAGCAACCACAGGGGGCTGTTGAATGAGCAGTTCTTC. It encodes CASNHRGLLNEQFF.

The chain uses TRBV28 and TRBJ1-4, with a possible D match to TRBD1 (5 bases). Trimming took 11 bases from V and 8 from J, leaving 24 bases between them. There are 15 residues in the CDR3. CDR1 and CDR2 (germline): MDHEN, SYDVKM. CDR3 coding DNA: TGTGCCTCCCAATTGGGGGGGAATTCCAAGGAAAAACTGTTTTTT. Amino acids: CASQLGGNSKEKLFF.

CDR3 sequence reads: CSVTPKTGGVDTQYF. CDR3 DNA sequence: TGCAGCGTCACACCAAAGACAGGGGGTGTAGATACGCAGTATTTT. This rearrangement joins TRBV29-1 to TRBJ2-3, with TRBD1 matching 9 bases. The CDR3 sequence is 15 residues long. V shed 6 bases, J shed 5 bases, and the junction held 12 bases outside the gene matches. The germline CDR1 and CDR2 sequences are SQVTM and ANQGSEA.

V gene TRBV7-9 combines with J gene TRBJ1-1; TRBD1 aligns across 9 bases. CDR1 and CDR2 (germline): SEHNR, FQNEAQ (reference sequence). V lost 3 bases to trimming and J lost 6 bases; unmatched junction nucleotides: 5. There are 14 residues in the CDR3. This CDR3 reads CASSFLQGASEAFF. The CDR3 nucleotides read TGTGCCAGCAGCTTCCTACAGGGGGCCTCTGAAGCTTTCTTT.

As DNA, the CDR3 is TGTGCCAGCAGTTTATGGAACAGCTACGAGCAGTACTTC. Encoded protein: CASSLWNSYEQYF. The chain carries TRBV28 and TRBJ2-7; no firm D call. V lost 0 bases and J lost 3, with 6 bases in between. The CDR3 contains 13 residues. Per the germline V gene, CDR1 is MDHEN and CDR2 is SYDVKM. Full variable domain (missing parts from reference TRBV28 and TRBJ2-7): DVKVTQSSRYLVKRTGEKVFLECVQDMDHENMFWYRQDPGLGLRLIYFSYDVKMKEKGDIPEGYSVSREKKERFSLILESASTNQTSMYLCASSLWNSYEQYFGPGTRLTVT.